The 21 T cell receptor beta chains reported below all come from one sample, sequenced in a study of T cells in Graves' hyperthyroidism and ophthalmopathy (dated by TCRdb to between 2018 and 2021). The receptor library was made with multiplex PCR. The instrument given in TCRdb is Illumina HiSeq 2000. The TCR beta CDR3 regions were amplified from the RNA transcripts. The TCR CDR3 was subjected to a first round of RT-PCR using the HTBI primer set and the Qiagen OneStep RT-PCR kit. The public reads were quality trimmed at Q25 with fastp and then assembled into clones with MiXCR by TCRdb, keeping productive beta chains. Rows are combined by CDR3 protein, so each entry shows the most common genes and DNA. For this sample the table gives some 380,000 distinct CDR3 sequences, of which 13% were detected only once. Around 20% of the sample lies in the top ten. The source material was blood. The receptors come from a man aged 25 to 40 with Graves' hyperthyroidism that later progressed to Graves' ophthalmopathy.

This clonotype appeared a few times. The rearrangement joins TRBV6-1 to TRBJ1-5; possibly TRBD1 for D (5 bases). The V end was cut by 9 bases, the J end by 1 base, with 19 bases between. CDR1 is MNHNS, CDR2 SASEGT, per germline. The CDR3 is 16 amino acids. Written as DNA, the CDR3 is TGTGCCAGTTCAGTTAAGTCAGGGTTAAGCAATCAGCCCCAGCATTTT. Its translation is CASSVKSGLSNQPQHF.

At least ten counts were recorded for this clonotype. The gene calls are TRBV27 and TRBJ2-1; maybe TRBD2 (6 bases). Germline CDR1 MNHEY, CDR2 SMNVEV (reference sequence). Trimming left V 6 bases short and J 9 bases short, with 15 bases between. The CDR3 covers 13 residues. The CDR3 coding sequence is TGTGCCAGCAGCCCGTGGAGGGCCGGTGAGCAGTTCTTC. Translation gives CASSPWRAGEQFF.

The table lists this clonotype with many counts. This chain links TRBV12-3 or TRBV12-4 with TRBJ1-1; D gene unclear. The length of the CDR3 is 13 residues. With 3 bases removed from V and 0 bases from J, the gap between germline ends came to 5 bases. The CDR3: CASSLQMNTEAFF. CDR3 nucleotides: TGTGCCAGCAGTTTGCAAATGAACACTGAAGCTTTCTTT.

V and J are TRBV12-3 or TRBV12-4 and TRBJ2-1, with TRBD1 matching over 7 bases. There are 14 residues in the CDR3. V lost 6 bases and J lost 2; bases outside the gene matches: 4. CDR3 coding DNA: TGTGCCAGCAGCACACAGGGGCCCTACAATGAGCAGTTCTTC. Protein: CASSTQGPYNEQFF.

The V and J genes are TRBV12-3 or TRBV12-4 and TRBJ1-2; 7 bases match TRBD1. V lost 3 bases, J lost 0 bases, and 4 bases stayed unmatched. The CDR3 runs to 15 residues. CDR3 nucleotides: TGTGCCAGCAGTTTCGGGACAGTCGCTAACTATGGCTACACCTTC. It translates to CASSFGTVANYGYTF.

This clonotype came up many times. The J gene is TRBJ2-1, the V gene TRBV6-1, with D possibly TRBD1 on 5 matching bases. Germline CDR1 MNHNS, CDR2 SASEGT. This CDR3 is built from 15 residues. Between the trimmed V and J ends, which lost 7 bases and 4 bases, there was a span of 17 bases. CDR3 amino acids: CASTPQGPIYNEQFF. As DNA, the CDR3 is TGTGCCAGCACTCCTCAGGGTCCAATTTACAATGAGCAGTTCTTC.

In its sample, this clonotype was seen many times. Here the CDR3 reads CASTYGGNTEAFF. The CDR3 nucleotides read TGTGCCAGCACTTACGGGGGGAACACTGAAGCTTTCTTT. This chain links TRBV12-3 or TRBV12-4 with TRBJ1-1; D perhaps matches TRBD1 (5 bases). Trimming removed 7 bases at V and 1 base at J, with 10 bases between. This CDR3 spans 13 amino acids.

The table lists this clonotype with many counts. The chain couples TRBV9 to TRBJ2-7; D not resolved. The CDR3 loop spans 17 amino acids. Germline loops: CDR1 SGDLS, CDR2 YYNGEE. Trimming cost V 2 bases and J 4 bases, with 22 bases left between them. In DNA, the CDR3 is TGTGCCAGCAGCGTCGGCGTGGGGTCCCCCTTAGGATACGAGCAGTACTTC. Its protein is CASSVGVGSPLGYEQYF.

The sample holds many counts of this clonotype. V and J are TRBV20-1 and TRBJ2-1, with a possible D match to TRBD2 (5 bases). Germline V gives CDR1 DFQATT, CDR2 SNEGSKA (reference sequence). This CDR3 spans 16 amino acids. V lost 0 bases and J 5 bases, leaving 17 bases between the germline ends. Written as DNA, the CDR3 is TGCAGTGCTAGAGACCCCGGGCCGAGGGTGAACAATGAGCAGTTCTTC. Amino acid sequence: CSARDPGPRVNNEQFF.

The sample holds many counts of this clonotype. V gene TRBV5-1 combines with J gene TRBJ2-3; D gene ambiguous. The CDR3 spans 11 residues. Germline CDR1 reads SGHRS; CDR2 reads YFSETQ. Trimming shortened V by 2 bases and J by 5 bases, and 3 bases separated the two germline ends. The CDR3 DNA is TGCGCCAGCAGCTTTCAAGATACGCAGTATTTT. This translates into CASSFQDTQYF.

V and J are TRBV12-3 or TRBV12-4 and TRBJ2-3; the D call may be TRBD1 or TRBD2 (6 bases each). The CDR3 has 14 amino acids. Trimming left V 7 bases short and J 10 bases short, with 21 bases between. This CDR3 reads CASTGTPVGGPQYF. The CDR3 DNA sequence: TGTGCCAGCACCGGGACACCGGTCGGAGGGCCGCAGTATTTT.

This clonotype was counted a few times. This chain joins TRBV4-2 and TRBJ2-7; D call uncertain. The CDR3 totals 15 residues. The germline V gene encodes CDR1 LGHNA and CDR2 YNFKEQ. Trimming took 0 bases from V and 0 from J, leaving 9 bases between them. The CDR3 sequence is CASSQDPLFSYEQYF. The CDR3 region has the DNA TGTGCCAGCAGCCAAGATCCGTTATTCTCCTACGAGCAGTACTTC.

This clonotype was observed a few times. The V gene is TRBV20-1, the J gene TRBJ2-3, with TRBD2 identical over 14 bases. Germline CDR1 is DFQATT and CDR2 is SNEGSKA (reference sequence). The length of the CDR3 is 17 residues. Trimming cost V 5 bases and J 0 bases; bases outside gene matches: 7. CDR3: CSASGLAGETSTDTQYF. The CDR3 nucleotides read TGCAGTGCTTCGGGACTAGCGGGGGAGACTAGCACAGATACGCAGTATTTT.

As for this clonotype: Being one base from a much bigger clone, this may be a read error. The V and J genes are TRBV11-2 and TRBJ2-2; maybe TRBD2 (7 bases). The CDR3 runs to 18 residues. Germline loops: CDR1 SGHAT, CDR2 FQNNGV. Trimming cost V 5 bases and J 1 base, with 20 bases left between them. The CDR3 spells CASSLRLTGGQNTGELFF. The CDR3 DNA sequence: TGTGCCAGCAGCCTTAGACTAACGGGGGGCCAGAACACCGGGGAGCTGTTTTTT.

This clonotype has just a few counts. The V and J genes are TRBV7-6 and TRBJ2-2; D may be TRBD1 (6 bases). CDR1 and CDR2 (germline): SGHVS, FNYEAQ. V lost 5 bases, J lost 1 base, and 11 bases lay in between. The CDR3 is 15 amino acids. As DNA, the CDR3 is TGTGCCAGCAGCCTCTTACAGGGGAACACCGGGGAGCTGTTTTTT. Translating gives CASSLLQGNTGELFF.

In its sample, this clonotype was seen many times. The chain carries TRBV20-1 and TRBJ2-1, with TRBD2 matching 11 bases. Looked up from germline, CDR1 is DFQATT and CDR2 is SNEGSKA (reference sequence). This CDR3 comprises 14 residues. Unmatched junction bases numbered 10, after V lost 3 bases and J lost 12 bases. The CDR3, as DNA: TGCAGTGCTAGTAGTCTACTAGCGGGGGCAGGGCAGTTCTTC. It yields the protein CSASSLLAGAGQFF.

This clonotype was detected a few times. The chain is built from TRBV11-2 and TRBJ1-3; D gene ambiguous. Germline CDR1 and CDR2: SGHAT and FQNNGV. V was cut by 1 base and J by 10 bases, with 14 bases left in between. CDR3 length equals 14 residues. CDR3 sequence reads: CASSLVSQKQTIYF. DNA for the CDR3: TGTGCCAGCAGCTTAGTTTCGCAGAAACAAACCATATATTTT.

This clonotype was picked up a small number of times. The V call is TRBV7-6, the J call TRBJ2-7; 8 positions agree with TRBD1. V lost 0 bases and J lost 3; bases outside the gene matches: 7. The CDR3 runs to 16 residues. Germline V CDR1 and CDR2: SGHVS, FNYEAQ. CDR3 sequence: CASSLAFAGQGYEQYF. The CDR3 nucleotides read TGTGCCAGCAGCTTAGCATTTGCAGGACAGGGCTACGAGCAGTACTTC.

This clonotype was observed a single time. CDR3 sequence: CASSPYPGQGTDTQYF. DNA of the CDR3: TGTGCCAGCAGTCCATACCCGGGACAGGGCACAGATACGCAGTATTTT. This chain links TRBV12-3 or TRBV12-4 with TRBJ2-3; TRBD1 aligns across 8 bases. V dropped 5 bases and J dropped 1; count of bases not matched to a gene: 8. The CDR3 covers 16 residues.

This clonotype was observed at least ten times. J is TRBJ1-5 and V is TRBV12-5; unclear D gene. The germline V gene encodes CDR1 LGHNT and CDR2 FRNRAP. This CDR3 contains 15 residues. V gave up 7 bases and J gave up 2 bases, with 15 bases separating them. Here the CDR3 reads CASVDIQDGNQPQHF. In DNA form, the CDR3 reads TGTGCTAGTGTCGACATTCAAGATGGCAATCAGCCCCAGCATTTT.

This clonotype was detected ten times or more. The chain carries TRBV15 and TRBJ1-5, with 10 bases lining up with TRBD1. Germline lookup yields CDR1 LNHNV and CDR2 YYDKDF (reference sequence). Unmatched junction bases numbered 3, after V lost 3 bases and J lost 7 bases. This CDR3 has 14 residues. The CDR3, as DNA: TGTGCCACCAGCAGGACAGGGGGCGGCCAGCCCCAGCATTTT. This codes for CATSRTGGGQPQHF.